The 27 T cell receptor beta chains below all came from one sample that was sequenced in a study of blood T cell repertoires in COVID-19. Sequencing used immunoSEQ multiplex PCR; TCRdb keeps in-frame clones, though not all of them. The data contain about 350,000 clones, 80% to 90% of them singletons. Sequencing was performed on PBMCs or T cells enriched from blood (not recorded which). Receptors originate from a woman aged 30 to 39 who had recovered from COVID-19.

V and J are TRBV27 and TRBJ1-3, with 10 bases lining up with TRBD1. Per the germline V gene, CDR1 is MNHEY and CDR2 is SMNVEV (reference sequence). The CDR3 has 17 amino acids. After removal of 3 bases from V and 3 bases from J, the junction contained 8 bases not matched to a gene. CDR3: CASSFDRQGARGNTIYF. In nucleotides, the CDR3 is TGTGCCAGCAGTTTCGATCGACAGGGGGCGCGTGGAAACACCATATATTTT.

The chain carries TRBV5-1 and TRBJ2-1, with 12 bases aligning to TRBD2. Looked up from germline, CDR1 is SGHRS and CDR2 is YFSETQ. CDR3 length: 18 residues. V lost 4 bases, J lost 0 bases, and 8 bases stayed unmatched. The CDR3 here is CASSARLAGGSSYNEQFF. CDR3 nucleotide sequence: TGCGCCAGCAGCGCACGGCTAGCGGGGGGGAGCTCCTACAATGAGCAGTTCTTC.

About this clone itself: At one end, the junction sequence differs from germline, possibly due to a read error. The V call is TRBV7-9, the J call TRBJ2-1; D is uncertain. Per the germline V gene, CDR1 is SEHNR and CDR2 is FQNEAQ (reference sequence). This CDR3 is 12 amino acids long. The CDR3 nucleotides read TGTGCCAGCAGCTTAGATCTCCCAGAGCGGTTCTTC. This translates into CASSLDLPERFF. Drawing the rest from reference TRBV7-9 and TRBJ2-1, the complete variable domain is DTGVSQNPRHKITKRGQNVTFRCDPISEHNRLYWYRQTLGQGPEFLTYFQNEAQLEKSRLLSDRFSAERPKGSFSTLEIQRTEQGDSAMYLCASSLDLPERFFGPGTRLTVL.

The rearrangement joins TRBV7-9 to TRBJ1-1; 9 nucleotides agree with TRBD1. The V gene end was trimmed by 4 bases and the J gene end by 3 bases; junction bases not matched to a gene: 6. CDR3 size: 15 residues. Germline V gives CDR1 SEHNR, CDR2 FQNEAQ (reference sequence). The CDR3 DNA reads as TGTGCCAGCAGCTCGTACAGGACAGGGGACACTGAAGCTTTCTTT. It codes for CASSSYRTGDTEAFF.

The chain has TRBV30 and TRBJ1-2, with D perhaps TRBD1 (6 bases). Germline V gene data show CDR1 as GTSNPN and CDR2 as SVGIG (reference sequence). The CDR3 consists of 13 residues. Trimming left V 8 bases short and J 6 bases short, with 19 bases between. The CDR3 DNA sequence: TGTGCCCTAATGGCCGTGCAGGGGAATGGCTACACCTTC. It specifies CALMAVQGNGYTF.

The chain uses TRBV30 and TRBJ1-3; 10 bases agree with TRBD1. This CDR3 contains 15 residues. The junction had 11 bases not matched to a gene; V was cut back by 8 bases and J by 4 bases. The germline CDR1 and CDR2 sequences are GTSNPN and SVGIG (reference sequence). The CDR3 region has the DNA TGTGCCGGGGGACAGGGGCCTCTAATCGGAAACACCATATATTTT. This encodes CAGGQGPLIGNTIYF.

This sequence joins TRBV10-1 and TRBJ1-3; 9 nucleotides align to TRBD1. CDR1 and CDR2 from the germline V gene are WNHNN and SYGVQD (reference sequence). The CDR3 runs to 17 residues. Trimming at V came to 3 bases and at J to 3 bases, leaving 9 bases not matched to a gene. The CDR3 DNA follows: TGCGCCAGCAGTGACTTCGCCGGGACAGGGTTTGGAAACACCATATATTTT. Its protein is CASSDFAGTGFGNTIYF.

The chain couples TRBV7-2 to TRBJ2-3; TRBD2 matches at 9 bases. This CDR3 is 16 amino acids long. The V and J ends lost 1 base and 3 bases, in that order; junction bases with no gene match: 5. Germline values: CDR1 SGHTA, CDR2 FQGNSA. In DNA form, the CDR3 reads TGTGCCAGCAGCTTAGTTTCCAGCGGGGGGACAGATACGCAGTATTTT. It translates to CASSLVSSGGTDTQYF.

The V gene is TRBV10-3, the J gene TRBJ1-1; 7 nucleotides agree with TRBD1. The CDR3 is made up of 14 amino acids. V shed 9 bases and J 0 bases; nucleotides not matched to a gene: 7. Germline V gene sequence: CDR1 ENHRY, CDR2 SYGVKD. The CDR3 nucleotides read TGTGCCATTCGGGACAGAGCTATGAACACTGAAGCTTTCTTT. The encoded protein is CAIRDRAMNTEAFF.

The rearrangement links TRBV28 to TRBJ2-1, with D unresolved. V dropped 6 bases and J dropped 3 bases, with 3 bases sitting between them. This CDR3 spans 11 amino acids. Germline V CDR1 and CDR2: MDHEN, SYDVKM. This CDR3 reads CASSYYNEQFF. The CDR3 DNA sequence: TGTGCCAGCAGCTACTACAATGAGCAGTTCTTC.

The chain carries TRBV10-3 and TRBJ2-1; the D gene is possibly TRBD1 (6 bases). CDR1 ENHRY and CDR2 SYGVKD come from the germline V gene. Trimming took 8 bases from V and 4 from J, leaving 12 bases between them. The CDR3 consists of 13 residues. This CDR3 reads CAIGETGYNEQFF. CDR3 DNA sequence: TGTGCCATCGGAGAGACAGGATACAATGAGCAGTTCTTC.

The chain recombines TRBV2 with TRBJ1-1, with TRBD1 matching 7 bases. The V and J ends lost 8 bases and 2 bases, in that order; junction bases with no gene match: 14. CDR1 is SNHLY, CDR2 FYNNEI, per germline. The CDR3 is 16 residues long. The CDR3: CASLIQPGTANTEAFF. Written as DNA, the CDR3 is TGTGCCAGCCTAATCCAACCCGGGACAGCTAACACTGAAGCTTTCTTT.

The chain combines TRBV5-5 with TRBJ1-5; D perhaps matches TRBD1 (5 bases). The CDR3 totals 15 residues. Deletions cut 4 bases from V and 3 bases from J, with 14 bases between. Germline V gene sequence: CDR1 SGHKS, CDR2 YYEKEE (reference sequence). The CDR3 nucleotides read TGTGCCAGCAGCCCCCCCCCGGGGGTCAATCAGCCCCAGCATTTT. Translated: CASSPPPGVNQPQHF.

A single count supports this clone. This chain uses TRBV12-3 or TRBV12-4 with TRBJ2-3, with a tentative D call TRBD1 (5 bases). The CDR3 is made up of 12 amino acids. Trimming left V 6 bases short and J 6 bases short, with 10 bases between. The CDR3 DNA reads TGTGCCAGCAGCCCTAACAGGGATACGCAGTATTTT. This sequence encodes CASSPNRDTQYF.

The J gene is TRBJ2-1, the V gene TRBV3-1 (or the pseudogene TRBV3-2), with D tentatively TRBD2 (6 bases). Germline loops: CDR1 LGHDT, CDR2 YNNKEL (reference sequence). The CDR3 covers 16 residues. The ends were cut back, 0 bases at V and 5 bases at J, with 14 bases in the middle. The DNA for the CDR3 is TGTGCCAGCAGCCAAGATCCCCCGGGACTGAACAATGAGCAGTTCTTC. It translates to CASSQDPPGLNNEQFF.

The chain combines TRBV7-2 with TRBJ1-5, with D possibly being TRBD1 (6 bases). This CDR3 is built from 12 residues. CDR1 is SGHTA, CDR2 FQGNSA, per germline. V lost 5 bases, J lost 5 bases, and 7 bases lay in between. In nucleotides, the CDR3 is TGTGCCAGCAGCCCAGGGGATCAGCCCCAGCATTTT. Translated, it gives CASSPGDQPQHF. The whole variable domain, filled in from reference TRBV7-2 and TRBJ1-5, reads GAGVSQSPSNKVTEKGKDVELRCDPISGHTALYWYRQSLGQGLEFLIYFQGNSAPDKSGLPSDRFSAERTGGSVSTLTIQRTQQEDSAVYLCASSPGDQPQHFGDGTRLSIL.

This chain connects TRBV5-4 to TRBJ2-7, with no clear D. The ends were cut back, 0 bases at V and 5 bases at J, with 3 bases in the middle. The CDR3 loop spans 11 amino acids. Germline V gives CDR1 SGHNT, CDR2 YYREEE (reference sequence). CDR3 protein: CASSLGDEQYF. CDR3 DNA sequence: TGTGCCAGCAGCTTGGGCGACGAGCAGTACTTC.

The V call is TRBV18, the J call TRBJ1-2; 9 nucleotides align to TRBD1. CDR1 KGHSH and CDR2 LQKENI come from the germline V gene. The CDR3 is 15 residues long. The junction had 4 bases not matched to a gene; V was cut back by 3 bases and J by 2 bases. CDR3 protein: CASSPPGQGNYGYTF. CDR3 DNA: TGTGCCAGCTCACCCCCGGGACAGGGCAACTATGGCTACACCTTC.

The chain carries TRBV5-1 and TRBJ1-2; TRBD1 agrees at 9 bases. The CDR3 runs 17 residues. J lost 3 bases, V lost 1 base, and 10 bases had no gene match. Germline CDR1 and CDR2: SGHRS and YFSETQ. In nucleotides, the CDR3 is TGCGCCAGCAGCTTGTATCCGGGACAGGGAAATTACTATGGCTACACCTTC. Protein: CASSLYPGQGNYYGYTF.

The chain is built from TRBV3-1 (or the pseudogene TRBV3-2) and TRBJ2-1; D might be TRBD2 (5 bases). Germline V gives CDR1 LGHDT, CDR2 YNNKEL (reference sequence). The CDR3 sequence is 16 residues long. Trimming removed 4 bases at V and 2 bases at J, with 15 bases between. The CDR3 DNA reads TGTGCCAGCAGCCCTAGGGCCCTTAGCGCCTACAATGAGCAGTTCTTC. Encoded protein: CASSPRALSAYNEQFF.

This sequence joins TRBV7-9 and TRBJ2-4, with a possible D match to TRBD2 (5 bases). The length of the CDR3 is 15 residues. V was cut by 5 bases and J by 4 bases, with 15 bases left in between. CDR1 and CDR2 from the germline V gene are SEHNR and FQNEAQ (reference sequence). CDR3 in amino acids: CASSPGGWAKNIQYF. CDR3 sequence (DNA): TGTGCCAGCAGCCCGGGCGGGTGGGCAAAAAACATTCAGTACTTC.

The table lists this clone with a few counts. The chain is built from TRBV7-9 and TRBJ1-1, with TRBD1 identical over 8 bases. With 0 bases clipped from V and 3 bases from J, the junction kept 6 bases outside the gene matches. CDR3 length: 16 amino acids. Germline V lookup: CDR1 SEHNR, CDR2 FQNEAQ (reference sequence). CDR3 sequence (DNA): TGTGCCAGCAGCTTAGCTCTCTCAGGGGGCCACACTGAAGCTTTCTTT. Amino acids: CASSLALSGGHTEAFF.

This clone was seen a few times. The V and J genes are TRBV11-2 and TRBJ1-4; D is possibly TRBD1 (6 bases). The CDR3 runs 16 residues. V was pared by 7 bases and J by 0 bases, with 15 bases between. The V gene's germline CDR1 is SGHAT and CDR2 FQNNGV. The CDR3 protein is CASTVGQGTTNEKLFF. Written as DNA, the CDR3 is TGTGCCAGCACCGTTGGGCAGGGGACAACTAATGAAAAACTGTTTTTT.

This clone was seen a few times. This chain connects TRBV5-4 to TRBJ1-2; 12 positions agree with TRBD1. The CDR3 is made up of 18 amino acids. Germline-derived CDR1 and CDR2 are SGHNT and YYREEE (reference sequence). V shed 4 bases, J shed 4 bases, and the junction held 14 bases outside the gene matches. CDR3 loop: CASSLGGTGGVQVYGYTF. The CDR3 DNA sequence: TGTGCCAGCAGCCTGGGTGGGACAGGGGGCGTTCAAGTCTATGGCTACACCTTC. Using reference TRBV5-4 and TRBJ1-2 for the parts outside the CDR3, the full variable domain is ETGVTQSPTHLIKTRGQQVTLRCSSQSGHNTVSWYQQALGQGPQFIFQYYREEENGRGNFPPRFSGLQFPNYSSELNVNALELDDSALYLCASSLGGTGGVQVYGYTFGSGTRLTVV.

The chain uses TRBV10-3 and TRBJ1-2; 7 nucleotides agree with TRBD1. Per germline, CDR1 ENHRY and CDR2 SYGVKD. This CDR3 has 12 residues. The V segment lost 3 bases and the J segment 8 bases; nucleotides outside the gene matches: 3. The CDR3 loop reads CAISDTGDGYTF. Written as DNA, the CDR3 is TGTGCCATCAGTGACACAGGGGACGGCTACACCTTC.

This clone was found a few times. J is TRBJ2-3 and V is TRBV4-1; TRBD2 matches 8 bases. The V and J ends lost 0 bases and 1 base, in that order; junction bases with no gene match: 3. The CDR3 loop spans 16 amino acids. Germline CDR1 is MGHRA and CDR2 is YSYEKL. The CDR3 nucleotides are TGCGCCAGCAGCCAAGAAGGGACTAGGGGCACAGATACGCAGTATTTT. Amino acids: CASSQEGTRGTDTQYF.

The rearrangement links TRBV18 to TRBJ1-1, with D uncertain. The CDR3 is made up of 13 amino acids. Trimming took off 3 bases at V and 1 base at J, with 6 bases between the two ends. Germline loops: CDR1 KGHSH, CDR2 LQKENI. DNA of the CDR3: TGTGCCAGCTCACCCACAGAGAACACTGAAGCTTTCTTT. This sequence encodes CASSPTENTEAFF.